This T cell receptor (beta chain) was identified during a study of T cells in Graves' hyperthyroidism and ophthalmopathy. The overall study: Specimen type is peripheral blood, collected at initial diagnosis prior to any treatment. Study outcomes and limitations: Most thyroid clonotypes that were expanded above 0.001 also turned up in blood.

Inclusion characteristics of ophthalmopathy patients comprised a Clinical Activity Score of at least 3, a NOSPECS grade of at least 4, and duration under 3 months. Not enrolled were patients with uncontrolled infection, other autoimmune disease, pregnancy or lactation. The CDR3 regions of TCR beta were amplified from RNA transcripts. HTBI primers drove first-round RT-PCR of the TCR CDR3. Each CDR3 protein gets one entry after TCRdb re-called the multiplex PCR reads with MiXCR. The sample lists about 290,000 distinct CDR3 sequences; about a sixth were seen once. Notes on this clonotype: Its matching antigen is unknown. No DNA is shown, since the ends of the CDR3 on it are uncertain; the CDR3 is the one TCRdb lists.

The CDR3 length is 22 residues, termini included. Germline V gene sequence: CDR1 DFQATT, CDR2 SNEGSKA (reference sequence). What was sequenced was blood. The V gene is TRBV20-1, the J gene TRBJ1-3. The TCR originated in an older woman with Graves' ophthalmopathy. CDR3 sequence reads: CSAHPTGGPSYEQYFGPDTIYF.